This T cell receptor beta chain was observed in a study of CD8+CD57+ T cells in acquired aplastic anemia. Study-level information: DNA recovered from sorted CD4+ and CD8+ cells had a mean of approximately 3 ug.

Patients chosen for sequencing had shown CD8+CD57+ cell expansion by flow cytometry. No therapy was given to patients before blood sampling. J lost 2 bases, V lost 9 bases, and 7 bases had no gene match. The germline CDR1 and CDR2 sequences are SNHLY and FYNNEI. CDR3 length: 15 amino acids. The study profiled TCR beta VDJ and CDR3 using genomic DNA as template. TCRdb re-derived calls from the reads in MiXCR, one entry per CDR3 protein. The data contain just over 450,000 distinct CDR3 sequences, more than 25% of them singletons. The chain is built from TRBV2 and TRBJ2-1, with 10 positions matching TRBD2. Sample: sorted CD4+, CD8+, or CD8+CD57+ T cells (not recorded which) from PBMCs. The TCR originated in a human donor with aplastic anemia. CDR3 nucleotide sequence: TGTGCCAGGTATAGCGGGGGGAACACCTACAATGAGCAGTTCTTC. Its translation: CARYSGGNTYNEQFF.